This T cell receptor beta chain stems from a study of T cell changes during pregnancy in multiple sclerosis. Assay: immunoSEQ multiplex PCR; the TCRdb copy retains only in-frame clones and omits some. This table holds almost 35,000 clones, 90% found once. V gave up 1 base and J gave up 3 bases; unmatched junction bases: 5. The CDR3 sequence is 16 residues long. Germline assignment: CDR1 LNHNV and CDR2 YYDKDF (reference sequence). This clonotype originated in a female donor with multiple sclerosis, enrolled in a pregnancy study. The chain joins TRBV15 to TRBJ1-4; 7 bases map to TRBD1. This specimen was CD8+ T cells from peripheral blood mononuclear cells, taken in the first trimester of pregnancy. CDR3 sequence: CATSRGRDSSNEKLFF. The CDR3 DNA reads TGTGCCACCAGCAGAGGGCGGGACAGCTCTAATGAAAAACTGTTTTTT.